This T cell receptor beta chain was recovered during a study of response to subunit inactivated influenza vaccine. MiXCR, applied by TCRdb to the RT-PCR reads, yields one record per CDR3 protein. The sample lists about 520,000 distinct CDR3 sequences, 6% to 9% occurring once. Notes on the study in general: Each seasonal influenza vaccination, the authors suggested, recruits few new T cells.

The germline gives CDR1 SGHAT, CDR2 FQNNGV. CDR3 length equals 15 residues. V gave up 3 bases and J gave up 5 bases; unmatched junction bases: 6. Points on this clonotype: Its antigen is unknown.

The chain recombines TRBV11-2 with TRBJ1-4; 7 bases are shared with TRBD1. This receptor was obtained from a man between 50 and 70 years old who received an inactivated influenza vaccine. Sequencing was performed on PBMCs from blood, taken less than 30 months after vaccination. In nucleotides, the CDR3 is TGTGCCAGCAGCTTCATGGGACAGCGCAATGAAAAACTGTTTTTT. Its translation is CASSFMGQRNEKLFF.